This T cell receptor beta chain originates from a study of PD-L1 blockade in urothelial cancer. For the study at large: The researchers analyzed blood 3 weeks (second dose) and 6 weeks after treatment start. T cells numbered a median of approximately 150,000 in the blood samples.

Profiling relied on immunoSEQ multiplex PCR, and the TCRdb table lists in-frame clones only, not all of them. In the table there are roughly 25,000 clones, roughly 83% of which are singletons. Specimen: PBMCs, collected around atezolizumab (anti-PD-L1) treatment. This clonotype was obtained from a man between 65 and 85 years old with urothelial cancer.

The DNA of the CDR3 is TGTGCCAGCAGCCCCCCCGGTTATAACACCGGGGAGCTGTTTTTT. Translated: CASSPPGYNTGELFF. This chain uses TRBV5-4 with TRBJ2-2, with D uncertain. CDR3 length equals 15 residues. The germline V and J ends were trimmed by 4 bases and 2 bases, with 12 bases remaining between them. The germline CDR1 and CDR2 sequences are SGHNT and YYREEE (reference sequence). The full variable domain, in which reference TRBV5-4 and TRBJ2-2 provide the parts outside the CDR3, is ETGVTQSPTHLIKTRGQQVTLRCSSQSGHNTVSWYQQALGQGPQFIFQYYREEENGRGNFPPRFSGLQFPNYSSELNVNALELDDSALYLCASSPPGYNTGELFFGEGSRLTVL.